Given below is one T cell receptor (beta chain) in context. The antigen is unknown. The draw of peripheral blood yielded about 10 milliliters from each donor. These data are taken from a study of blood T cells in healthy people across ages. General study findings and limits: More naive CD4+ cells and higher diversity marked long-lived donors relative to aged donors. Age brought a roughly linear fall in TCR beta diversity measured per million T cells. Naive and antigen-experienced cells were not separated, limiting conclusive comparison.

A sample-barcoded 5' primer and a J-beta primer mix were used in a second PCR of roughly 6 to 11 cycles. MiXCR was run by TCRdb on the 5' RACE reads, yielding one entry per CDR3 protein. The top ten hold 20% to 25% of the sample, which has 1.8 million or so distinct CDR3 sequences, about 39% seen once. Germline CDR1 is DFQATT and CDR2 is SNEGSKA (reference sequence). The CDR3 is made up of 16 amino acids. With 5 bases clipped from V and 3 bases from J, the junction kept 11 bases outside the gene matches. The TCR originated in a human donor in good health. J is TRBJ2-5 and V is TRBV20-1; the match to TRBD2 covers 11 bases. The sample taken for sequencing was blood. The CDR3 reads CSARSPGLAEKETQYF. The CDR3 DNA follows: TGCAGTGCTCGCTCCCCGGGACTAGCGGAAAAAGAGACCCAGTACTTC.